This is a list of T cell receptor beta chains from one sample in a study of blood T cell repertoires in COVID-19. Repertoires were generated with immunoSEQ multiplex PCR, while TCRdb's copy carries only in-frame clones and drops some. The sample has 130,000 or so clones; over 75% are singletons. The sample consisted of peripheral blood. Receptor source: a human donor in a cohort sampled during active COVID-19. CDR3s include the opening cysteine and the closing phenylalanine or tryptophan. The D gene is left open where the match is weak. Expanded clones are given a class, and other clones once, few, many or no size at all.

v_call,clone_size,d_call,j_call,cdr3_aa,cdr3_nt
TRBV28,NA,NA,TRBJ2-7,CASSLGYTYEQYF,TGTGCCAGCAGTTTGGGCTATACCTACGAGCAGTACTTC
TRBV11-3,NA,TRBD1,TRBJ1-5,CASSPDPGTASNQPQHF,TGTGCCAGCAGCCCAGACCCCGGGACAGCTAGCAATCAGCCCCAGCATTTT
TRBV27,NA,NA,TRBJ2-7,CASSLSLAGIARYEQYF,TGTGCCAGCAGTTTATCGCTAGCCGGTATCGCCCGCTACGAGCAGTACTTC
TRBV2,NA,TRBD2,TRBJ2-3,CASSDSGRGTDTQYF,TGTGCCAGCAGTGATAGCGGGAGAGGCACAGATACGCAGTATTTT
TRBV25-1,NA,TRBD2,TRBJ2-1,CASSEVASGRVNNEQFF,TGTGCCAGCAGTGAGGTGGCTAGCGGGAGAGTGAACAATGAGCAGTTCTTC
TRBV9,NA,TRBD1,TRBJ2-2,CASSVRDRGGTGELFF,TGTGCCAGCAGCGTACGCGACAGGGGAGGCACCGGGGAGCTGTTTTTT
TRBV3-1/TRBV3-2,few,NA,TRBJ1-1,CASSQLGLNTEAFF,TGTGCCAGCAGCCAGCTGGGCCTGAACACTGAAGCTTTCTTT
TRBV18,NA,NA,TRBJ1-5,CASSPANRNNQPQHF,TGTGCCAGCTCACCTGCCAACAGGAACAATCAGCCCCAGCATTTT
TRBV19,NA,NA,TRBJ1-2,CASSIDADTGTLYGYTF,TGTGCCAGTAGTATAGACGCGGACACCGGCACCCTCTATGGCTACACCTTC
TRBV10-3,NA,NA,TRBJ1-4,CAIRTEGGEKLFF,TGTGCCATCAGGACAGAAGGGGGTGAAAAACTGTTTTTT
TRBV2,NA,TRBD2,TRBJ2-7,CASCLLAGLDEQYF,TGTGCCAGCTGCCTCCTAGCGGGACTCGACGAGCAGTACTTC
TRBV2,NA,TRBD2,TRBJ2-2,CASTPFGLAGGPRTGELFF,TGTGCCAGCACCCCGTTTGGACTAGCGGGAGGGCCAAGGACCGGGGAGCTGTTTTTT
TRBV11-2,NA,NA,TRBJ2-7,CASSSNSYEQYF,TGTGCCAGCAGCTCAAACTCCTACGAGCAGTACTTC
TRBV28,NA,NA,TRBJ2-7,CASSGDIPGQKISYEQYF,TGTGCCAGCAGTGGAGATATACCGGGACAAAAGATCTCCTACGAGCAGTACTTC
TRBV2,NA,NA,TRBJ1-4,CASSGFGQGYKSVEKLFF,TGTGCCAGCAGTGGCTTCGGTCAGGGTTATAAATCGGTAGAAAAACTGTTTTTT
TRBV28,once,NA,TRBJ1-5,CASSLAPRASNQPQHF,TGTGCCAGCAGTTTAGCCCCCAGGGCTAGCAATCAGCCCCAGCATTTT
TRBV5-1,NA,NA,TRBJ2-4,CASSGGAKNIQYF,TGCGCCAGCAGCGGGGGGGCCAAAAACATTCAGTACTTC
TRBV6-5,NA,NA,TRBJ2-2,CASNRANTGELFF,TGTGCCAGCAACAGGGCGAACACCGGGGAGCTGTTTTTT
TRBV6-6,NA,TRBD1,TRBJ2-5,CASSYGGQGETQYF,TGTGCCAGCAGTTACGGCGGACAGGGAGAGACCCAGTACTTC
TRBV4-3,NA,NA,TRBJ2-1,CASSQDHSYNEQFF,TGCGCCAGCAGCCAAGATCATAGCTACAATGAGCAGTTCTTC